These 22 T cell receptor beta chains were all obtained from the same sample, sequenced in a study of blood T cell repertoires in COVID-19. TCRdb keeps only in-frame clones here, not all; method: immunoSEQ multiplex PCR. The profile shows hundreds of thousands of clones, roughly four fifths of them singletons. What was sequenced was peripheral blood. These receptors were taken from a man at least 80 years old with acute or convalescent COVID-19.

The table lists this clone with a few counts. The genes are TRBV11-2 and TRBJ2-1; D is perhaps TRBD2 (6 bases). The CDR3 is 20 residues long. Trimming shortened V by 0 bases and J by 5 bases, and 26 bases separated the two germline ends. Germline assignment: CDR1 SGHAT and CDR2 FQNNGV. The chain's CDR3 is CASSLDRPLASAGSNNEQFF. CDR3 DNA: TGTGCCAGCAGCTTAGATCGACCCCTAGCGTCGGCGGGTTCCAACAATGAGCAGTTCTTC.

J is TRBJ2-4 and V is TRBV18, with D possibly TRBD2 on 5 matching bases. The CDR3 consists of 15 residues. Trimming left V 6 bases short and J 1 base short, with 13 bases between. Germline V lookup: CDR1 KGHSH, CDR2 LQKENI. The CDR3 nucleotides are TGTGCCAGCTCCCCTCTCGGGGAGGCCAAAAACATTCAGTACTTC. This codes for CASSPLGEAKNIQYF.

The chain couples TRBV29-1 to TRBJ1-5; 9 bases are a match to TRBD1. CDR1 and CDR2 from the germline V gene are SQVTM and ANQGSEA. The ends lost 5 bases at V and 6 bases at J; junction bases unmatched: 8. This CDR3 contains 14 residues. The CDR3 protein is CSVTTGTGFQPQHF. Here the CDR3 DNA reads TGCAGCGTTACCACCGGGACAGGGTTTCAGCCCCAGCATTTT.

The chain carries TRBV6-5 and TRBJ2-6; no reliable D call. Germline assignment: CDR1 MNHEY and CDR2 SVGAGI. The ends were cut back, 6 bases at V and 1 base at J, with 10 bases in the middle. The CDR3 is made up of 15 amino acids. The CDR3: CASRSVWSGANVLTF. In DNA form, the CDR3 reads TGTGCCAGCAGATCGGTCTGGTCTGGGGCCAACGTCCTGACTTTC.

This clone was detected a few times. In DNA form, the CDR3 reads TGTGCCAGTGGTAATTTTGACAGCTTGATCTATGGCTACACCTTC. This sequence encodes CASGNFDSLIYGYTF. The rearrangement joins TRBV28 to TRBJ1-2; D is possibly TRBD1 (5 bases). The germline gives CDR1 MDHEN, CDR2 SYDVKM. The CDR3 is made up of 15 amino acids. The V end was cut by 9 bases, the J end by 4 bases, with 21 bases between.

This clone came up a few times. The V call is TRBV6-5, the J call TRBJ1-2; D perhaps matches TRBD1 (6 bases). Germline V gene sequence: CDR1 MNHEY, CDR2 SVGAGI. This CDR3 spans 15 amino acids. V shed 6 bases and J shed 3 bases, with 17 bases lying between them. CDR3 sequence (DNA): TGTGCCAGCAGAGAGACTTCGGACAGTTACTATGGCTACACCTTC. Translated: CASRETSDSYYGYTF.

The CDR3 here is CASSTRGGSDQPQHF. As DNA, the CDR3 is TGTGCCAGTAGTACCCGCGGGGGGTCGGATCAGCCCCAGCATTTT. The chain employs TRBV19 and TRBJ1-5, with TRBD1 as a possible D gene (5 bases). Germline loops: CDR1 LNHDA, CDR2 SQIVND (reference sequence). The CDR3 sequence is 15 residues long. Trimming shortened V by 4 bases and J by 5 bases, and 15 bases separated the two germline ends.

This chain links TRBV19 with TRBJ1-1; D is perhaps TRBD1 (5 bases). Per the germline V gene, CDR1 is LNHDA and CDR2 is SQIVND (reference sequence). The V gene lost 3 bases and the J gene lost 0 bases, with 8 bases spanning the gap. The CDR3 spans 14 residues. The CDR3 protein is CASSMEGMNTEAFF. DNA of the CDR3: TGTGCCAGTAGTATGGAGGGGATGAACACTGAAGCTTTCTTT.

CDR3 DNA: TGCGCCAGCAGCCAAGAAGTGACCGGAGCCTATAATTCACCCCTCCACTTT. Translation gives CASSQEVTGAYNSPLHF. The chain is built from TRBV4-1 and TRBJ1-6; no firm D call. CDR1 and CDR2 (germline): MGHRA, YSYEKL. Trimming took off 0 bases at V and 2 bases at J, with 11 bases between the two ends. There are 17 residues in the CDR3.

The rearrangement links TRBV12-3 or TRBV12-4 to TRBJ1-4; D unresolved. This CDR3 has 12 amino acids. The ends were cut back, 4 bases at V and 8 bases at J, with 8 bases in the middle. The CDR3 nucleotides read TGTGCCAGCAGTTCCGCTAGGGAAAAACTGTTTTTT. This codes for CASSSAREKLFF.

The gene calls are TRBV24-1 and TRBJ1-2; 8 nucleotides align to TRBD1. The CDR3 covers 15 residues. Germline values: CDR1 KGHDR, CDR2 SFDVKD. Unmatched junction bases numbered 2, after V lost 1 base and J lost 2 bases. The CDR3 is CATSDFGTGNYGYTF. CDR3 nucleotide sequence: TGTGCCACCAGTGATTTCGGGACAGGAAACTATGGCTACACCTTC.

CDR3 in DNA: TGTGCCAGCTCACCACCGAACGACAGGGGCTACGAGCAGTACTTC. Translated, it gives CASSPPNDRGYEQYF. The chain combines TRBV18 with TRBJ2-7; TRBD1 aligns across 8 bases. V shed 0 bases and J 3 bases; nucleotides not matched to a gene: 4. Germline V gives CDR1 KGHSH, CDR2 LQKENI. This CDR3 contains 15 residues.

In its sample, this clone was seen a few times. V is TRBV11-2 and J is TRBJ2-7, with D possibly TRBD2 on 5 matching bases. Germline V gives CDR1 SGHAT, CDR2 FQNNGV. The CDR3 totals 15 residues. Trimming removed 1 base at V and 2 bases at J, with 12 bases between. The CDR3 nucleotides read TGTGCCAGCAGCTTAGTCGGGGTTATCACCTACGAGCAGTACTTC. Protein sequence: CASSLVGVITYEQYF.

This chain links TRBV19 with TRBJ2-3; D possibly corresponds to TRBD1 (6 bases). Germline values: CDR1 LNHDA, CDR2 SQIVND (reference sequence). There are 15 residues in the CDR3. V was pared by 6 bases and J by 2 bases, with 15 bases between. Here the CDR3 reads CASRDSQGYTDTQYF. Written as DNA, the CDR3 is TGTGCCAGTAGAGACTCACAGGGATACACAGATACGCAGTATTTT.

The chain couples TRBV12-3 or TRBV12-4 to TRBJ1-1, with TRBD1 identical over 8 bases. The V gene end was trimmed by 8 bases and the J gene end by 5 bases; junction bases not matched to a gene: 7. The CDR3 runs to 13 residues. The CDR3 is CASDTGGSTEAFF. CDR3 coding DNA: TGTGCCAGCGATACAGGGGGATCAACTGAAGCTTTCTTT.

The gene calls are TRBV10-3 and TRBJ2-3; 8 bases align to TRBD1. This CDR3 is built from 15 residues. CDR1 is ENHRY and CDR2 is SYGVKD in the germline V gene. The V and J ends lost 3 bases and 1 base, in that order; junction bases with no gene match: 3. In DNA, the CDR3 is TGTGCCATCAGTGACCCAGGGGGCCGCACAGATACGCAGTATTTT. Encoded protein: CAISDPGGRTDTQYF.

The chain links TRBV7-2 to TRBJ2-2; 10 nucleotides agree with TRBD1. Germline V lookup: CDR1 SGHTA, CDR2 FQGNSA. The trim removed 6 bases at V and 7 bases at J, leaving 8 bases unmatched. The CDR3 is 15 residues long. CDR3 region: CASSGRTGGSGELFF. The CDR3 DNA sequence: TGTGCCAGCAGTGGGCGGACAGGGGGAAGCGGGGAGCTGTTTTTT.

This clone occurred once. The gene calls are TRBV24-1 and TRBJ2-1, with 7 bases lining up with TRBD1. CDR3 length: 16 amino acids. Germline-derived CDR1 and CDR2 are KGHDR and SFDVKD. V trimming: 3 bases; J trimming: 0 bases; junction bases outside the gene matches: 4. The CDR3 spells CATSDDRASSYNEQFF. In nucleotides, the CDR3 is TGTGCCACCAGTGATGACAGGGCCAGCTCCTACAATGAGCAGTTCTTC.

V usage is TRBV12-3 or TRBV12-4 and J usage is TRBJ1-2, with TRBD1 identical over 8 bases. V gave up 6 bases and J gave up 8 bases; unmatched junction bases: 8. This CDR3 comprises 13 residues. The CDR3 spells CASSLQGAGGYTF. In DNA form, the CDR3 reads TGTGCCAGCAGCCTCCAGGGGGCGGGCGGCTACACCTTC.

The chain recombines TRBV5-1 with TRBJ1-4; a weak D match, TRBD1 (5 bases). CDR3 length equals 15 residues. Germline CDR1 and CDR2: SGHRS and YFSETQ. V dropped 5 bases and J dropped 5 bases, with 16 bases sitting between them. DNA for the CDR3: TGCGCCAGCAGATTGTCAGGGCAATCAAATGAAAAACTGTTTTTT. It codes for CASRLSGQSNEKLFF.

This clone was found a few times. The chain is built from TRBV5-1 and TRBJ2-1, with D tentatively TRBD1 (6 bases). The V and J ends lost 0 bases and 0 bases respectively, with 7 bases between them. The germline CDR1 and CDR2 sequences are SGHRS and YFSETQ. CDR3 length: 15 amino acids. The CDR3, as DNA: TGCGCCAGCAGCTTGGACAGGGCCTCCTACAATGAGCAGTTCTTC. Protein: CASSLDRASYNEQFF.

The V and J genes are TRBV30 and TRBJ2-2; D is unclear. The CDR3 is 15 residues long. Germline CDR1 and CDR2: GTSNPN and SVGIG (reference sequence). V dropped 3 bases and J dropped 0 bases, with 11 bases sitting between them. The CDR3 is CAWRKTYANTGELFF. DNA of the CDR3: TGTGCCTGGAGGAAGACATACGCGAACACCGGGGAGCTGTTTTTT.